A selection of T cell receptor beta chains follows, all from one sample in a study of T-cell reconstitution after alpha-beta-depleted transplantation in children. TCRdb re-called the PCR reads through MiXCR, storing one row per CDR3 protein. This sample has 780,000 or so distinct CDR3 sequences, with about 16% found just once. This specimen was PBMCs, mostly from graft donor cells, taken 360 days after TCRalphabeta/CD19-depleted stem cell transplant. The origin of the receptors is a male patient younger than 18 who had a stem cell transplant for acute lymphoblastic leukemia, so the T cells may come from the graft donor. CDR3s include the opening cysteine and the closing phenylalanine or tryptophan. A D gene is named only where the DNA matches it firmly. A clone size is listed for some rows: how often the clone was seen (once, few, many), or a class if it is expanded.

TRBV12-3/TRBV12-4,-,TRBJ2-3,few,TGTGCCAGCAGTCCCATTGCTAGCACAGATACGCAGTATTTT,CASSPIASTDTQYF
TRBV15,TRBD1,TRBJ2-7,few,TGTGCCACCAGCAGAGAAATTGACCGGGACAGGGTTTCCTACGAGCAGTACTTC,CATSREIDRDRVSYEQYF
TRBV27,-,TRBJ1-6,few,TGTGCCAGCAGAAAAAACGCAATATGGGGAGCACCCCTCCACTTT,CASRKNAIWGAPLHF
TRBV12-3/TRBV12-4,-,TRBJ1-5,-,TGTGCCAGCAGTTACTTGTCGGGCCAGCCCCAGCATTTT,CASSYLSGQPQHF
TRBV4-2,TRBD1,TRBJ2-7,many,TGTGCCAGCAGCCAAGATCCGGACAGGACCGACGAGCAGTACTTC,CASSQDPDRTDEQYF
TRBV12-3/TRBV12-4,-,TRBJ2-2,-,TGTGCCTGCTGCCTAAGGGCCCAGACAGAAGCGAACACCGGGGAGCTGTTTTTT,CACCLRAQTEANTGELFF
TRBV24-1,TRBD1,TRBJ1-2,-,TGTGCCACCAGTGACTGCGTAGACAGGGAAGGCTATGGCTACACCTTC,CATSDCVDREGYGYTF
TRBV18,TRBD1,TRBJ1-2,few,TGTGCCAGCTCGTCGGGACAGGGTTTGTATGGCTCTGGCTACACCTTC,CASSSGQGLYGSGYTF
TRBV7-6,TRBD1,TRBJ2-7,few,TGTGCCAGCAGCTTAGGGGCCGGGACAGGGCTCTACGAGCAGTACTTC,CASSLGAGTGLYEQYF
TRBV27,-,TRBJ2-1,many,TGTGCCAGCAGGGGGGTGGCATCCTACAATGAGCAGTTCTTC,CASRGVASYNEQFF
TRBV7-9,TRBD1,TRBJ2-5,many,TGTGCCAGCAGCCCGCCGGGACAGGGTAAACGGACCCAGTACTTC,CASSPPGQGKRTQYF
TRBV29-1,-,TRBJ2-5,-,TGCAGCGTTGAAGAGGGCCTTACTGAGACCCAGTACTTC,CSVEEGLTETQYF
TRBV27,-,TRBJ1-2,few,TGTGCCACCTGGACGTGGTCGGGGAACTATGGCTACACCTTC,CATWTWSGNYGYTF
TRBV29-1,-,TRBJ2-7,few,TGCAGCGTTGCCGGGGGAGGCGGGAAGGCCTACGAGCAGTACTTC,CSVAGGGGKAYEQYF
TRBV20-1,-,TRBJ2-1,-,TGCAGTGCTAGTAAGGACTTGGGGAATGAGCAGTTCTTC,CSASKDLGNEQFF
TRBV29-1,-,TRBJ2-3,few,TGCAGCGTTGGGGTTCACGGGGGAGAGACAGATACGCAGTATTTT,CSVGVHGGETDTQYF
TRBV27,TRBD1,TRBJ2-7,-,TGTGCCAGCAGTGGACAGGGCCCCTACGAGCAGTACTTC,CASSGQGPYEQYF
TRBV27,-,TRBJ1-2,-,TGTGCCAGCAGTACCAACCGACAGTATCTCTATGGCTACACCTTC,CASSTNRQYLYGYTF
TRBV6-1,-,TRBJ2-1,-,TGTGCCAGCTGGACGGGTGCTCGCTCCTACAATGAGCAGTTCTTC,CASWTGARSYNEQFF
TRBV12-3/TRBV12-4,TRBD2,TRBJ2-1,-,TGTGCCAGCATTTCTCAACTAGCGCTTTACAATGAGCAGTTCTTC,CASISQLALYNEQFF
TRBV12-3/TRBV12-4,-,TRBJ1-4,many,TGTGCCAGCAGTTTAGCCCAGGGACTTGAAAAACTGTTTTTT,CASSLAQGLEKLFF
TRBV12-3/TRBV12-4,-,TRBJ2-1,-,TGTGCCAGCAAGGCGGGCAGGGGCCTCTACAATGAGCAGTTCTTC,CASKAGRGLYNEQFF
TRBV7-3,-,TRBJ2-5,few,TGTGCCAGCAGCTCCTTCGGGGTGGTGGAGACCCAGTACTTC,CASSSFGVVETQYF
TRBV5-1,-,TRBJ2-3,-,TGCGCCAGCAGCTTATTAACCCGTTGGCTAGCGGATACGCAGTATTTT,CASSLLTRWLADTQYF
TRBV5-1,-,TRBJ1-1,-,TGCGCCAGCCAACTACATGGCTTGGGCACTGAAGCTTTCTTT,CASQLHGLGTEAFF
TRBV2,-,TRBJ2-2,-,TGTGCCAGCAGTGAGGGCAGGGTACTCACCGGGGAGCTGTTTTTT,CASSEGRVLTGELFF
TRBV20-1,TRBD2,TRBJ2-7,-,TGCAGTGCTAGCCGGACTAGCTGGCCCCTCGAGCAGTACTTC,CSASRTSWPLEQYF
TRBV5-1,-,TRBJ1-2,many,TGCGCCAGCAGCCCGGAACCCTCCTATGGCTACACCTTC,CASSPEPSYGYTF
TRBV2,TRBD2,TRBJ2-3,few,TGTGCCAGCAGTATTTTAGCGGGAGAATCCACAGATACGCAGTATTTT,CASSILAGESTDTQYF